A single sample gave rise to the 9 T cell receptor beta chains below, sequenced in a study of CD8+ T cells in alopecia areata. Reverse transcription of extracted RNA yielded cDNA, which provided the sequencing template. Assay used: immunoSEQ multiplex PCR; TCRdb lists only in-frame clones, some missing. The sample contains some 100,000 clones, 55% to 70% of which appear only once. The sample was CD4+ T cells sorted from blood. The receptors here all came from a human donor in good health.

The genes are TRBV19 and TRBJ2-1; 7 bases are a match to TRBD1. Germline values: CDR1 LNHDA, CDR2 SQIVND (reference sequence). With V trimmed by 5 bases and J by 7 bases, 8 bases remained unmatched. The CDR3 is 14 residues long. The CDR3 DNA reads TGTGCCAGTAGTTCACAACTGACAGGGAATGAGCAGTTCTTC. Translation gives CASSSQLTGNEQFF.

This clone appeared a few times. The rearrangement links TRBV27 to TRBJ1-6, with D possibly TRBD1 on 5 matching bases. Deletions cut 6 bases from V and 2 bases from J, with 11 bases between. Germline V gene lookup returns CDR1 MNHEY and CDR2 SMNVEV (reference sequence). This CDR3 spans 15 amino acids. The CDR3 DNA is TGTGCCAGCAGACGGGACGAAGCCTATAATTCACCCCTCCACTTT. Residues: CASRRDEAYNSPLHF.

The chain has TRBV6-5 and TRBJ2-3; D gene uncertain. The CDR3 runs to 13 residues. Germline V CDR1 and CDR2: MNHEY, SVGAGI. V lost 8 bases and J lost 0, with 9 bases in between. The CDR3: CASAGASTDTQYF. Here the CDR3 DNA reads TGTGCCAGCGCCGGAGCTAGCACAGATACGCAGTATTTT.

Within the sample, this clone is medium-sized (0.01 to 0.1%). The chain's CDR3 is CASSGGSEQYF. The CDR3 DNA reads as TGTGCCAGCTCAGGGGGGTCCGAGCAGTACTTC. J is TRBJ2-7 and V is TRBV6-1, with D possibly being TRBD1 (7 bases). V was trimmed by 8 bases and J by 6 bases, leaving 11 bases between them. Looked up from germline, CDR1 is MNHNS and CDR2 is SASEGT. The CDR3 covers 11 residues.

As DNA, the CDR3 is TGTGCCTGGAACAGGGAAGGGCGCGAGCAGTACTTC. The encoded protein is CAWNREGREQYF. The chain employs TRBV30 and TRBJ2-7; D perhaps matches TRBD1 (6 bases). The CDR3 length is 12 residues. Trimming left V 4 bases short and J 6 bases short, with 13 bases between. Germline V gives CDR1 GTSNPN, CDR2 SVGIG (reference sequence). Drawing the rest from reference TRBV30 and TRBJ2-7, the complete variable domain is SQTIHQWPATLVQPVGSPLSLECTVEGTSNPNLYWYRQAAGRGLQLLFYSVGIGQISSEVPQNLSASRPQDRQFILSSKKLLLSDSGFYLCAWNREGREQYFGPGTRLTVT.

The V gene is TRBV30, the J gene TRBJ2-5, with TRBD1 identical over 8 bases. From germline, CDR1 is GTSNPN and CDR2 SVGIG (reference sequence). The CDR3 is 12 residues long. Trimming took 5 bases from V and 1 from J; bases not matched to a gene: 0. The CDR3 bases are TGTGCCTGGGGACAGGGCCAAGAGACCCAGTACTTC. Its translation is CAWGQGQETQYF. Supplemented by reference TRBV30 and TRBJ2-5, the full variable domain reads SQTIHQWPATLVQPVGSPLSLECTVEGTSNPNLYWYRQAAGRGLQLLFYSVGIGQISSEVPQNLSASRPQDRQFILSSKKLLLSDSGFYLCAWGQGQETQYFGPGTRLLVL.

This clone was recorded a few times. J is TRBJ2-3 and V is TRBV15; possibly TRBD2 for D (6 bases). V lost 0 bases, J lost 0 bases, and 7 bases lay in between. The CDR3 loop spans 15 amino acids. CDR1 LNHNV and CDR2 YYDKDF come from the germline V gene (reference sequence). CDR3 nucleotide sequence: TGTGCCACCAGCAGAGATGGGACTAGCACAGATACGCAGTATTTT. Its translation is CATSRDGTSTDTQYF. The full variable domain, completed using reference TRBV15 and TRBJ2-3, is DAMVIQNPRYQVTQFGKPVTLSCSQTLNHNVMYWYQQKSSQAPKLLFHYYDKDFNNEADTPDNFQSRRPNTSFCFLDIRSPGLGDTAMYLCATSRDGTSTDTQYFGPGTRLTVL.

The V gene is TRBV27, the J gene TRBJ2-1; D tentatively fits TRBD1 or TRBD2 (6 bases each). V was clipped by 3 bases and J by 7 bases, with 10 bases between them. CDR1 is MNHEY and CDR2 is SMNVEV in the germline V gene (reference sequence). The CDR3 sequence is 13 residues long. CDR3 sequence (DNA): TGTGCCAGCAGTTTGAAGGGGGGTAATGAGCAGTTCTTC. Translating it yields CASSLKGGNEQFF.

This clone was seen only once. The chain employs TRBV10-3 and TRBJ2-5; TRBD1 might be the D (6 bases). Germline lookup yields CDR1 ENHRY and CDR2 SYGVKD. The CDR3 is 13 residues long. V gave up 5 bases and J gave up 3 bases, with 10 bases separating them. In DNA, the CDR3 is TGTGCCATCAGTTCGACAGGCAAAGAGACCCAGTACTTC. Encoded protein: CAISSTGKETQYF.